Listed here are 31 T cell receptor beta chains from one sample, sequenced in a study of blood T cell repertoires in COVID-19. Profiling relied on immunoSEQ multiplex PCR, and the TCRdb table lists in-frame clones only, not all of them. The sample has 310,000 or so clones; around four fifths are singletons. The sequenced material came from peripheral blood. These TCRs come from a woman aged 45-65 years with acute or convalescent COVID-19.

The V call is TRBV5-6, the J call TRBJ2-2; 9 nucleotides agree with TRBD2. The V segment lost 3 bases and the J segment 5 bases; nucleotides outside the gene matches: 8. This CDR3 region has 16 residues. The germline gives CDR1 SGHDT, CDR2 YYEEEE. CDR3 amino acids: CASSSLAGDQTGELFF. The CDR3 nucleotides are TGTGCCAGCAGCTCCTTAGCGGGAGATCAAACCGGGGAGCTGTTTTTT. Using reference TRBV5-6 and TRBJ2-2 for the parts outside the CDR3, the full variable domain is DAGVTQSPTHLIKTRGQQVTLRCSPKSGHDTVSWYQQALGQGPQFIFQYYEEEERQRGNFPDRFSGHQFPNYSSELNVNALLLGDSALYLCASSSLAGDQTGELFFGEGSRLTVL.

The chain has TRBV10-3 and TRBJ2-3, with D tentatively TRBD1 (5 bases). The CDR3 covers 12 residues. CDR1 and CDR2 from the germline V gene are ENHRY and SYGVKD. Trimming shortened V by 5 bases and J by 5 bases, and 8 bases separated the two germline ends. Here the CDR3 DNA reads TGTGCCATCAGTAGACAGAAAGATACGCAGTATTTT. This translates into CAISRQKDTQYF.

The gene calls are TRBV5-1 and TRBJ2-5; 7 bases map to TRBD2. Trimming at V came to 4 bases and at J to 0 bases, leaving 6 bases not matched to a gene. Per germline, CDR1 SGHRS and CDR2 YFSETQ. The CDR3 extends over 15 amino acids. The CDR3 spells CASSPDGGDQETQYF. DNA of the CDR3: TGCGCCAGCAGCCCGGATGGGGGGGACCAAGAGACCCAGTACTTC.

The V and J genes are TRBV18 and TRBJ2-1; TRBD2 matches at 10 bases. Germline lookup yields CDR1 KGHSH and CDR2 LQKENI. V lost 2 bases, J lost 5 bases, and 3 bases stayed unmatched. This CDR3 has 15 amino acids. The DNA of the CDR3 is TGTGCCAGCTCACCATTGCTAGCGGGAGACAATGAGCAGTTCTTC. Its translation: CASSPLLAGDNEQFF.

The CDR3 protein is CASSLMPGGSYEQYV. DNA of the CDR3: TGTGCCAGCAGCCTCATGCCAGGGGGATCGTACGAGCAGTACGTC. V gene TRBV5-6 combines with J gene TRBJ2-7; 7 bases are shared with TRBD1. The V gene end was trimmed by 4 bases and the J gene end by 4 bases; junction bases not matched to a gene: 11. Per the germline V gene, CDR1 is SGHDT and CDR2 is YYEEEE. The CDR3 contains 15 residues.

CDR3 nucleotide sequence: TGCGCCAGCAGCTTTGGGCAGCCGGGAGACGGAGAGACCCAGTACTTC. Protein: CASSFGQPGDGETQYF. This chain connects TRBV5-1 to TRBJ2-5; tentative D call: TRBD2 (6 bases). Looked up from germline, CDR1 is SGHRS and CDR2 is YFSETQ. Trimming pared 2 bases from V and 4 bases from J, leaving 18 bases between. The CDR3 extends over 16 amino acids.

CDR3 region: CAISDKPSTAYNEQFF. The CDR3 DNA follows: TGTGCCATCAGTGACAAGCCCTCAACCGCCTACAATGAGCAGTTCTTC. This chain uses TRBV10-3 with TRBJ2-1, with unresolved D. Germline V gene lookup returns CDR1 ENHRY and CDR2 SYGVKD. This CDR3 has 16 residues. V dropped 3 bases and J dropped 2 bases, with 14 bases sitting between them.

The chain has TRBV7-2 and TRBJ1-1; D possibly corresponds to TRBD1 (6 bases). CDR1 and CDR2 from the germline V gene are SGHTA and FQGNSA. This CDR3 is built from 14 residues. V was pared by 5 bases and J by 0 bases, with 10 bases between. The CDR3 DNA sequence: TGTGCCAGCAGCAAGGGACATTTGAACACTGAAGCTTTCTTT. It encodes CASSKGHLNTEAFF.

The chain employs TRBV5-1 and TRBJ2-7, with D possibly TRBD1 on 6 matching bases. Deletions cut 4 bases from V and 0 bases from J, with 17 bases between. The CDR3 spans 16 residues. Germline V gene data show CDR1 as SGHRS and CDR2 as YFSETQ. The CDR3 reads CASSRSSGESSYEQYF. CDR3 DNA: TGCGCCAGCAGCCGATCCTCAGGGGAAAGCTCCTACGAGCAGTACTTC. Using reference TRBV5-1 and TRBJ2-7 for the parts outside the CDR3, the full variable domain is KAGVTQTPRYLIKTRGQQVTLSCSPISGHRSVSWYQQTPGQGLQFLFEYFSETQRNKGNFPGRFSGRQFSNSRSEMNVSTLELGDSALYLCASSRSSGESSYEQYFGPGTRLTVT.

This clone was found a few times. The genes are TRBV20-1 and TRBJ1-1, with TRBD1 matching 9 bases. Germline CDR1 and CDR2: DFQATT and SNEGSKA (reference sequence). V lost 3 bases and J lost 6; bases outside the gene matches: 11. The CDR3 has 15 amino acids. Here the CDR3 DNA reads TGCAGTGCTAGTTCCAACAGGGGGCTTGCTCCTGAAGCTTTCTTT. Its protein is CSASSNRGLAPEAFF.

The J gene is TRBJ2-4, the V gene TRBV3-1 (or the pseudogene TRBV3-2); D may be TRBD1 (5 bases). The germline V and J ends were trimmed by 5 bases and 7 bases, with 12 bases remaining between them. From germline, CDR1 is LGHDT and CDR2 YNNKEL (reference sequence). This CDR3 is built from 13 residues. This CDR3 reads CASSYQGNNIQYF. The CDR3 DNA reads TGTGCCAGCAGCTACCAGGGAAACAACATTCAGTACTTC.

This clone was recorded a few times. V usage is TRBV9 and J usage is TRBJ2-2; maybe TRBD1 (6 bases). This CDR3 contains 15 residues. With 4 bases removed from V and 4 bases from J, the gap between germline ends came to 14 bases. Germline V gene lookup returns CDR1 SGDLS and CDR2 YYNGEE. The CDR3 loop is CASSPTGYGTGELFF. In nucleotides, the CDR3 is TGTGCCAGCAGCCCCACAGGGTACGGCACCGGGGAGCTGTTTTTT.

V is TRBV5-1 and J is TRBJ1-6, with a weak D call TRBD1 (6 bases). The germline gives CDR1 SGHRS, CDR2 YFSETQ. V gave up 5 bases and J gave up 5 bases, with 14 bases separating them. The CDR3 totals 15 residues. The CDR3 sequence is CASSNRGADNSPLHF. The CDR3 DNA reads as TGCGCCAGCAGTAATCGGGGGGCCGATAATTCACCCCTCCACTTT.

J is TRBJ2-7 and V is TRBV25-1, with D perhaps matching TRBD1 (6 bases). The V gene lost 6 bases and the J gene lost 4 bases, with 13 bases spanning the gap. The CDR3 is made up of 13 amino acids. Looked up from germline, CDR1 is MGHDK and CDR2 is SYGVNS. The CDR3 sequence: CASSPRDTYEQYV. For the CDR3, the DNA is TGTGCCAGCAGCCCCCGGGACACGTACGAGCAGTACGTC.

The V and J genes are TRBV30 and TRBJ2-3, with D possibly being TRBD1 (6 bases). CDR1 and CDR2 from the germline V gene are GTSNPN and SVGIG (reference sequence). Trimming shortened V by 7 bases and J by 3 bases, and 17 bases separated the two germline ends. This CDR3 has 14 amino acids. CDR3 protein: CASTSGVRTDTQYF. CDR3 DNA sequence: TGTGCCTCGACGTCAGGGGTAAGGACAGATACGCAGTATTTT.

This clone was detected once. The V call is TRBV5-5, the J call TRBJ1-6, with 7 bases lining up with TRBD1. The ends lost 5 bases at V and 9 bases at J; junction bases unmatched: 20. From germline, CDR1 is SGHKS and CDR2 YYEKEE (reference sequence). The CDR3 is 18 residues long. CDR3 nucleotide sequence: TGTGCCAGCAGGGCCGGGACAGTATTCCAAGGGGGTGTTTCACCCCTCCACTTT. Its translation is CASRAGTVFQGGVSPLHF.

A few counts support this clone. The rearrangement uses TRBV4-2 and TRBJ1-4; D is uncertain. Germline CDR1 and CDR2: LGHNA and YNFKEQ. The CDR3 is made up of 16 amino acids. V was cut by 1 base and J by 4 bases, with 13 bases left in between. The CDR3 sequence: CASSQVLGMVNEKLFF. The CDR3 DNA reads as TGTGCCAGCAGCCAAGTCCTGGGCATGGTTAATGAAAAACTGTTTTTT.

This clone was counted a few times. Other DNA sequences in this specimen translate into the identical CDR3. The V call is TRBV11-2, the J call TRBJ1-1; 8 bases align to TRBD1. This CDR3 has 14 residues. V was clipped by 5 bases and J by 5 bases; unmatched bases: 7. Per germline, CDR1 SGHAT and CDR2 FQNNGV. The CDR3 loop reads CASSPDRGGTEAFF. In nucleotides, the CDR3 is TGTGCCAGCAGCCCAGACAGGGGAGGGACTGAAGCTTTCTTT.

The rearrangement links TRBV5-4 to TRBJ2-2, with 10 bases fitting TRBD2. Germline V gene lookup returns CDR1 SGHNT and CDR2 YYREEE (reference sequence). The junction had 7 bases not matched to a gene; V was cut back by 10 bases and J by 7 bases. This CDR3 is 13 amino acids long. The CDR3 DNA reads TGTGCCTGTAGCGGGGGGATCGACGGGGAGCTGTTTTTT. The encoded protein is CACSGGIDGELFF.

The CDR3 nucleotides read TGTGCCAGCAGTGGACAGGGGGTTAATTCACCCCTCCACTTT. Translated: CASSGQGVNSPLHF. The gene calls are TRBV27 and TRBJ1-6; 10 nucleotides line up with TRBD1. The CDR3 covers 14 residues. CDR1 is MNHEY, CDR2 SMNVEV, per germline (reference sequence). The V gene end was trimmed by 5 bases and the J gene end by 6 bases; junction bases not matched to a gene: 1.

The V and J genes are TRBV27 and TRBJ2-7, with D possibly matching TRBD1 (6 bases). The V gene's germline CDR1 is MNHEY and CDR2 SMNVEV (reference sequence). This CDR3 region has 15 residues. Between the trimmed V and J ends, which lost 2 bases and 2 bases, there was a span of 13 bases. The CDR3 loop reads CASSLRGWGTYEQYV. DNA of the CDR3: TGTGCCAGCAGTTTAAGGGGGTGGGGGACCTACGAGCAGTACGTC.

This clone was found a few times. This chain joins TRBV19 and TRBJ2-7, with D perhaps TRBD2 (5 bases). V gave up 10 bases and J gave up 0 bases, with 16 bases separating them. The CDR3 has 14 residues. Germline assignment: CDR1 LNHDA and CDR2 SQIVND (reference sequence). The CDR3 here is CATSARAVSYEQYF. CDR3 nucleotide sequence: TGTGCCACCTCAGCGCGGGCCGTCTCCTACGAGCAGTACTTC.

The chain employs TRBV7-7 and TRBJ2-5; D may be TRBD1 (6 bases). Trimming left V 0 bases short and J 4 bases short, with 12 bases between. The CDR3 is 15 amino acids. Per the germline V gene, CDR1 is SSHAT and CDR2 is FNYEAQ (reference sequence). CDR3 DNA sequence: TGTGCCAGCAGCTTAGCGGGGGCCGGGTTAGAGACCCAGTACTTC. It encodes CASSLAGAGLETQYF.

The chain uses TRBV6-5 and TRBJ2-7; D is perhaps TRBD2 (5 bases). Trimming stripped 5 bases from V and 3 bases from J, with 14 bases between. The CDR3 totals 14 residues. Germline assignment: CDR1 MNHEY and CDR2 SVGAGI. The DNA of the CDR3 is TGTGCCAGCAGTACCCGCGGGCCGAACTACGAGCAGTACGTC. Protein: CASSTRGPNYEQYV.

The V call is TRBV7-8, the J call TRBJ2-2, with D uncertain. There are 13 residues in the CDR3. V gave up 1 base and J gave up 4 bases, with 4 bases separating them. The germline V gene has CDR1 SGHVS and CDR2 FQNEAQ. The CDR3 DNA is TGTGCCAGCAGCTTAGTTATCACCGGGGAGCTGTTTTTT. The encoded protein is CASSLVITGELFF.

This chain links TRBV9 with TRBJ2-1; 9 bases are shared with TRBD2. V was clipped by 3 bases and J by 4 bases; unmatched bases: 5. This CDR3 is built from 15 residues. Germline CDR1 reads SGDLS; CDR2 reads YYNGEE. CDR3 bases: TGTGCCAGCAGCGAACTAGCGGGCGATTACAATGAGCAGTTCTTC. This sequence encodes CASSELAGDYNEQFF.

This clone came up many times. The V and J genes are TRBV24-1 and TRBJ2-2; 10 bases align to TRBD1. The CDR3 length is 17 residues. V dropped 4 bases and J dropped 6; count of bases not matched to a gene: 10. Germline V gives CDR1 KGHDR, CDR2 SFDVKD. In DNA, the CDR3 is TGTGCCACCAGTGACCCCTCCGGACAGGGGGGGCCCGGGGAGCTGTTTTTT. Translating it yields CATSDPSGQGGPGELFF.

This sequence joins TRBV3-1 (or the pseudogene TRBV3-2) and TRBJ2-7; D uncertain. The V end was cut by 5 bases, the J end by 2 bases, with 4 bases between. Per germline, CDR1 LGHDT and CDR2 YNNKEL (reference sequence). This CDR3 comprises 11 residues. The CDR3 sequence is CASSGAYEQYF. As DNA, the CDR3 is TGTGCCAGCAGCGGAGCCTACGAGCAGTACTTC.

V usage is TRBV12-3 or TRBV12-4 and J usage is TRBJ1-5, with 8 bases that match TRBD1. This CDR3 region has 13 residues. The junction had 3 bases not matched to a gene; V was cut back by 5 bases and J by 6 bases. The CDR3 DNA follows: TGTGCCAGCAGTCAGGGGGCAAGTCAGCCCCAGCATTTT. This gives the protein CASSQGASQPQHF.

The chain joins TRBV27 to TRBJ1-5; 8 bases are shared with TRBD1. From germline, CDR1 is MNHEY and CDR2 SMNVEV (reference sequence). This CDR3 region has 14 residues. V dropped 4 bases and J dropped 7; count of bases not matched to a gene: 6. CDR3: CASSSDRGRQPQHF. The CDR3 coding sequence is TGTGCCAGCAGTTCCGACAGGGGCAGGCAGCCCCAGCATTTT.

V usage is TRBV12-3 or TRBV12-4 and J usage is TRBJ1-1; the match to TRBD1 covers 8 bases. The CDR3 contains 12 residues. With V trimmed by 10 bases and J by 5 bases, 6 bases remained unmatched. CDR3 loop: CATLTGGTEAFF. CDR3 DNA sequence: TGTGCCACGCTAACAGGGGGGACTGAAGCTTTCTTT.